The entry below describes one T cell receptor (beta chain). What it recognizes is unknown. This sample is drawn from a study of T-cell reconstitution after alpha-beta-depleted transplantation in children. Germline CDR1 is LNHNV and CDR2 is YYDKDF (reference sequence). V dropped 6 bases and J dropped 2 bases, with 12 bases sitting between them. The length of the CDR3 is 14 residues. Researchers prepared the TCRbeta library using unique molecular identifiers, the study reports. From the PCR reads, TCRdb called clonotypes with MiXCR, one entry per CDR3 protein. The profile shows about 240,000 distinct CDR3 sequences, roughly 23% of them singletons. Whole-study findings and limits: T-cell numbers and diversity one year post-transplant derived largely from freshly generated T cells. By about two months after transplant, alpha-beta T cells reportedly arose from several hundred graft clones that had expanded. Some patients' high day-60 TCRbeta diversity was traced to surviving recipient T cells and thymic progenitors.

The chain has TRBV15 and TRBJ2-3, with D unresolved. Specimen: PBMCs, collected before TCRalphabeta/CD19-depleted stem cell transplant. The sequence was obtained from a girl aged 2 to 10 with Fanconi anemia, due to receive a stem cell transplant. This chain's CDR3 is CATSQDRHTDTQYF. The CDR3 DNA reads as TGTGCCACCAGTCAGGACCGGCACACAGATACGCAGTATTTT.